Below are 10 T cell receptor beta chains sequenced from a single sample in a study of T cells in Graves' hyperthyroidism and ophthalmopathy. Amplified TCR beta CDR3 regions came from RNA transcripts. With the HTBI primer set, the TCR CDR3 went through a first round of RT-PCR. TCRdb itself ran the multiplex PCR reads through MiXCR, one entry per CDR3 protein. The sample lists around 280,000 distinct CDR3 sequences, about 14% seen once, with 7.8% in the top ten. Sequencing was done on a sample of blood. The receptors originated from a woman aged 25 to 39 with Graves' hyperthyroidism that later progressed to Graves' ophthalmopathy.

This clonotype was counted at least ten times. The chain links TRBV4-3 to TRBJ2-1; the match to TRBD2 covers 9 bases. The CDR3 has 18 amino acids. CDR1 and CDR2 from the germline V gene are LGHNA and YSLEER. V shed 0 bases and J 7 bases; nucleotides not matched to a gene: 13. CDR3 amino acids: CASSQDAPLGTSSNEQFF. In DNA, the CDR3 is TGCGCCAGCAGCCAAGATGCCCCATTGGGGACTAGCAGTAATGAGCAGTTCTTC.

There are a few counts of this clonotype. The J gene is TRBJ2-7, the V gene TRBV6-1; 8 bases fit TRBD2. The CDR3 has 16 residues. V gave up 7 bases and J gave up 4 bases; unmatched junction bases: 15. CDR1 is MNHNS, CDR2 SASEGT, per germline. CDR3 nucleotide sequence: TGTGCCAGCACAGACGAGGCCGAGCGGGAGCTGTACGAGCAGTACTTC. This codes for CASTDEAERELYEQYF.

This clonotype appeared many times. This rearrangement joins TRBV3-1 to TRBJ2-1, with 7 bases identical to TRBD2. The CDR3 runs to 16 residues. Per the germline V gene, CDR1 is LGHDT and CDR2 is YNNKEL (reference sequence). V was pared by 0 bases and J by 9 bases, with 11 bases of the junction left unmatched. CDR3 residues: CASSQDVGLKGAEQFF. The CDR3 coding sequence is TGTGCCAGCAGCCAAGATGTGGGACTAAAAGGAGCTGAGCAGTTCTTC.

This clonotype was detected ten times or more. The chain recombines TRBV6-1 with TRBJ1-5; D is perhaps TRBD1 (5 bases). The length of the CDR3 is 15 residues. V lost 4 bases and J 4 bases, leaving 14 bases between the germline ends. The germline V gene encodes CDR1 MNHNS and CDR2 SASEGT. The CDR3 loop reads CASSGEGAVNQPQHF. The DNA of the CDR3 is TGTGCCAGCAGTGGGGAAGGGGCGGTGAATCAGCCCCAGCATTTT.

This clonotype was counted between two and nine times. The chain links TRBV12-5 to TRBJ2-7; possibly TRBD1 for D (5 bases). CDR3 length: 12 residues. V lost 6 bases and J 7 bases, leaving 13 bases between the germline ends. Germline CDR1 is LGHNT and CDR2 is FRNRAP. The CDR3 nucleotides read TGTGCTAGTGGCTCAGGGTTTGGGGAGCAGTACTTC. Translation gives CASGSGFGEQYF.

The sample holds many counts of this clonotype. The gene calls are TRBV11-2 and TRBJ2-1; 9 bases are shared with TRBD1. This CDR3 comprises 13 residues. The trim removed 5 bases at V and 6 bases at J, leaving 2 bases unmatched. CDR1 is SGHAT and CDR2 is FQNNGV in the germline V gene. As DNA, the CDR3 is TGTGCCAGCAGCCTGGACAGGGGCAATGAGCAGTTCTTC. It encodes CASSLDRGNEQFF.

About this clonotype itself: The junction departs from the called germline gene at one end, perhaps through a read error. J is TRBJ2-1 and V is TRBV7-9; 10 bases map to TRBD2. Germline CDR1 reads SEHNR; CDR2 reads FQNEAQ (reference sequence). The CDR3 has 14 residues. The CDR3 is CSSTGLAVVNEQSF. The CDR3 DNA follows: TGTTCCAGCACCGGACTAGCGGTCGTCAATGAGCAGTCCTTC.

The rearrangement links TRBV19 to TRBJ1-1, with D unclear. The CDR3 consists of 12 residues. Germline-derived CDR1 and CDR2 are LNHDA and SQIVND (reference sequence). The V and J ends lost 6 bases and 10 bases respectively, with 15 bases between them. The CDR3 DNA follows: TGTGCCAGTAGCCCGCAGAATGGGCGAGCTTTCTTT. This codes for CASSPQNGRAFF.

This clonotype was counted many times. The chain joins TRBV12-3 or TRBV12-4 to TRBJ1-2; D is possibly TRBD1 (5 bases). V was trimmed by 7 bases and J by 4 bases, leaving 16 bases between them. This CDR3 has 14 amino acids. CDR3 region: CASIRDELSYGYTF. CDR3 sequence (DNA): TGTGCCAGCATTCGGGACGAATTAAGCTATGGCTACACCTTC.

This clonotype has a count of ten or more. The chain links TRBV20-1 to TRBJ2-7; 13 positions match TRBD2. Germline trimming cut 5 bases from V and 6 bases from J; bases unmatched to any gene: 7. This CDR3 has 14 amino acids. From germline, CDR1 is DFQATT and CDR2 SNEGSKA (reference sequence). The CDR3 region has the DNA TGCAGTGCTGAGGGACTAGCGGGGCTCGGCGAGCAGTACTTC. Translation gives CSAEGLAGLGEQYF.